The following is a T cell receptor beta chain sequence with its context. One junction end disagrees with the germline gene, perhaps due to a read error. Original methodology: Estimates of nucleated cell counts were drawn from the amplification of reference gene primers. The assay was immunoSEQ multiplex PCR, and TCRdb's table has in-frame clones only and misses some. V and J calls and clone size are those listed in that table; D and trimming were worked out from the DNA. The sample has fewer than 65,000 clones, less than 95% seen once. This sample was taken from a study of blood T cell repertoires in COVID-19. Turning to the study itself: Nucleic acid was either cDNA or gDNA, and it came from T cells, B-cell-depleted T cells, or PBMCs.

Germline-derived CDR1 and CDR2 are GTSNPN and SVGIG (reference sequence). This CDR3 comprises 15 residues. Sequenced material: peripheral blood. This receptor was taken from a man in his fifties with acute or convalescent COVID-19. The rearrangement links TRBV30 to TRBJ1-2; no clear D gene. CDR3: CACSAGEGFNYGYTF. In DNA, the CDR3 is TGTGCCTGCAGTGCCGGGGAGGGATTTAACTATGGCTACACCTTC. Full variable domain (rest looked up from reference TRBV30 and TRBJ1-2): SQTIHQWPATLVQPVGSPLSLECTVEGTSNPNLYWYRQAAGRGLQLLFYSVGIGQISSEVPQNLSASRPQDRQFILSSKKLLLSDSGFYLCACSAGEGFNYGYTFGSGTRLTVV.